This T cell receptor (beta chain) was obtained from a study of shared clonotypes between healthy human individuals (dated by TCRdb to about 2020). For the study in its entirety: Three men and two women, aged 18 to 49 years, made up the cohort. To increase sequencing depth and limit assay-specific biases, TCR repertoire library preparation and sequencing were carried out by different laboratories using diverse techniques. Leukapheresis yielded between about 0.85 and 10 billion PBMCs per donor. To estimate repertoire size and how much clonotype sharing occurs between individuals, the study deeply sequenced the blood TCR repertoires of a handful of healthy adults. For each donor, CD4 naive and CD4 memory were each given three plates, CD8 naive was given two plates, and CD8 memory was given one plate. Broad study findings and their caveats: Because the study included only a small number of donors, the genetic and exposure-history diversity represented was limited. Across a handful of donors, roughly 5.1% of naive CD4, roughly 3.3% of naive CD8, under 2.5% of memory CD4, and about 0.4% of memory CD8 clonotypes were shared. Naive subsets generally had larger estimated clonotype richness than memory subsets did. Compared with non-shared clonotypes, clonotypes shared by all four sorted-subset donors had higher generation probabilities. Only blood was sampled, and tissue TCR repertoires likely differ from those in blood. Pairwise subsampling led to the expectation that sequencing depth would affect the degree of clonotype sharing among donors. Incomplete sequencing was indicated by rarefaction of sorted-subset datasets, despite the large sequencing depth.

Healthy HIV-negative adults with no recently reported acute infections or vaccinations were included as donors. Only Caucasian adults living in Nashville, Tennessee, USA were represented among the donors. CD4+ T cells were enriched by magnetic negative selection; naive cells were then positively selected on CD45RA, and the negative fraction formed the memory subset. After blood collection by leukapheresis, PBMCs were isolated using Ficoll-Histopaque density gradient centrifugation and then cryopreserved in the vapor phase of liquid nitrogen. Analytical flow cytometry was used to check the purity and quantity of each magnetically sorted T cell population. From each sorted fraction, genomic DNA was isolated and quantified by UV absorbance on a Nanodrop 2000c. Worth noting for this clone: Its antigen remains undetermined. Nothing much larger sits one base from this clone, and base qualities are not available.

Based on the germline V gene (reference sequence), the CDR1 and CDR2 sequences are GTSNPN and SVGIG. Counted from cysteine to phenylalanine, this CDR3 has 12 amino acids. Solely the CDR3 DNA is kept, with 36 bases framed from the first base. Trimming costs V 5 bases and J 5 bases, and their ends lie 11 bases apart. TCR CDR3 regions were amplified from genomic DNA by multiplex PCR using the deep immunoSEQ assay. For each cell subset, the extracted genomic DNA was distributed evenly across all wells of several immunoSEQ 96-well plates, and each plate served as one replicate. For sorted subsets, 150 to 250 ng of genomic DNA, equivalent to tens of thousands of T cell genomes, went into each replicate PCR. Purified libraries were measured with a Qubit 3.0 fluorometer, size-checked on a Bioanalyzer 2100, and measured again with the KAPA Library Quantification kit. Every immunoSEQ 96-well plate was sequenced on a separate single-read 150-cycle Illumina NextSeq 550 flow cell. The paper's data handling went like this. Because the immunoSEQ output held only junctional sequences and lacked quality scores, the filtering could not match the filtering applied to full-length reads. To assign V/J genes and CDR3, sequences were annotated using PyIR, a Python wrapper for IgBLAST v1.9, with IMGT germline references. Reads were removed for weak V/J assignments (E-value above 1e-6), missing CDR3, stop codons, out-of-frame junctions, or ambiguous translated residues. V3J clonotypes were defined as sequences sharing the same inferred V gene, J gene, and CDR3 amino acid sequence. Percentage overlap between repertoires was calculated by dividing the number of shared unique clonotypes by the size of the smaller repertoire. Richness of each repertoire was evaluated using RTK rarefaction, the Chao1 estimator, and Recon v2.1 estimates of unobserved clonotypes. Generation probabilities for all TCRbeta clonotypes obtained by the gDNA method from a few donors were computed using OLGA. TCRdb took over this immuneACCESS table, retaining in-frame rearrangements with V and J assigned. Such tables are incomplete; in checked studies, under half of the missing clones stem from an unresolved V gene, and the remainder is unexplained. V, J and clone size derive from that table, while D and trimming were established from the DNA sequence. The sample contains around 2,000,000 clones, over 85% of them found a single time. The top ten clones comprise 0.1% to 0.15% of the sample.

The sequencing input was naive CD4+ T cells sorted from blood. The cell subset or site tag for this specimen amounts to: CD45RA+ positively selected. The rearranged segments are TRBV30 and TRBJ2-3; no D gene is confidently identified. The TCR sequence derives from a man younger than 30 in good health. The CDR3 amino acid sequence is: CAWGRAEDTQYF. The DNA reads as follows: TGTGCCTGGGGAAGGGCGGAAGATACGCAGTATTTT.